Each of the 28 T cell receptor beta chains below was sequenced from the same sample in a study of T cell changes during pregnancy in multiple sclerosis. TCRdb's copy holds only in-frame clones and misses some; the assay was immunoSEQ multiplex PCR. The profile shows 130,000 or so clones, around 97% of them singletons. This material consisted of peripheral blood, taken after pregnancy. Source of these receptors: a female donor with multiple sclerosis, enrolled in a pregnancy study.

This clone was seen a single time. The junction does not match germline at one end; this may be a read error. The rearrangement joins TRBV11-1 to TRBJ2-1; 8 bases agree with TRBD2. Germline values: CDR1 SGHAT, CDR2 FQDESV (reference sequence). The CDR3 consists of 15 residues. The CDR3 bases are TGTGCCAGCAGTTTAGCGGGGAGCTCCTACAATGAGCAGTTCTTC. Protein product: CASSLAGSSYNEQFF.

The chain combines TRBV11-2 with TRBJ1-1; a possible D gene is TRBD1 (6 bases). The CDR3 loop spans 15 amino acids. V was cut by 5 bases and J by 13 bases, with 26 bases left in between. Per the germline V gene, CDR1 is SGHAT and CDR2 is FQNNGV. The CDR3 spells CASSLRTGNRASSFF. The CDR3 DNA sequence: TGTGCCAGCAGCCTAAGAACAGGGAACCGGGCATCGAGTTTCTTT. The variable domain in full, completed from reference TRBV11-2 and TRBJ1-1, reads EAGVAQSPRYKIIEKRQSVAFWCNPISGHATLYWYQQILGQGPKLLIQFQNNGVVDDSQLPKDRFSAERLKGVDSTLKIQPAKLEDSAVYLCASSLRTGNRASSFFGQGTRLTVV.

The chain uses TRBV5-1 and TRBJ2-1; 12 positions agree with TRBD2. CDR3 length: 16 residues. Germline V gives CDR1 SGHRS, CDR2 YFSETQ. Germline trimming cut 2 bases from V and 3 bases from J; bases unmatched to any gene: 3. Written as DNA, the CDR3 is TGCGCCAGCAGCTTCCGACTAGCGGGAGACTACAATGAGCAGTTCTTC. It yields the protein CASSFRLAGDYNEQFF.

J is TRBJ2-1 and V is TRBV5-4, with TRBD1 matching over 8 bases. The germline CDR1 and CDR2 sequences are SGHNT and YYREEE (reference sequence). The ends lost 0 bases at V and 0 bases at J; junction bases unmatched: 11. This CDR3 is built from 19 residues. The CDR3 bases are TGTGCCAGCAGCTTGGGACAGGGGACGCCCCTCAGCTCCTACAATGAGCAGTTCTTC. This gives the protein CASSLGQGTPLSSYNEQFF.

The rearrangement uses TRBV13 and TRBJ2-7; D is unclear. The CDR3 has 14 amino acids. Trimming pared 1 base from V and 3 bases from J, leaving 10 bases between. Germline CDR1 and CDR2: PRHDT and FYEKMQ (reference sequence). The CDR3 loop reads CASSLVIRSYEQYF. In DNA, the CDR3 is TGTGCCAGCAGCTTAGTGATACGGAGCTACGAGCAGTACTTC.

As DNA, the CDR3 is TGTGCCAGCGCCGAGACAGGTTCCTACGAGCAGTACTTC. Protein: CASAETGSYEQYF. The chain carries TRBV11-3 and TRBJ2-7, with D possibly TRBD1 on 6 matching bases. Looked up from germline, CDR1 is SGHNT and CDR2 is YENEEA. The ends were cut back, 8 bases at V and 1 base at J, with 12 bases in the middle. The CDR3 spans 13 residues.

CDR3 bases: TGTGCCACGAGGGAGACTAGTGGTTACGAGCAGTACTTC. This gives the protein CATRETSGYEQYF. V gene TRBV19 combines with J gene TRBJ2-7; D may be TRBD2 (6 bases). V was shortened by 10 bases and J by 4 bases, with 17 bases between the two germline ends. CDR1 LNHDA and CDR2 SQIVND come from the germline V gene (reference sequence). The CDR3 runs to 13 residues.

This rearrangement joins TRBV6-1 to TRBJ2-7, with 10 bases identical to TRBD1. Germline CDR1 is MNHNS and CDR2 is SASEGT. Trimming took 6 bases from V and 2 from J; bases not matched to a gene: 7. The CDR3 consists of 15 residues. CDR3 sequence (DNA): TGTGCCAGCAGAGCCGGGACAGGGGCCCCCTACGAGCAGTACTTC. Protein: CASRAGTGAPYEQYF.

The chain combines TRBV2 with TRBJ2-7; tentatively, D is TRBD1 (6 bases). V was trimmed by 6 bases and J by 2 bases, leaving 8 bases between them. From germline, CDR1 is SNHLY and CDR2 FYNNEI. This CDR3 is 12 amino acids long. CDR3 in DNA: TGTGCCAGCAGGCGGACAGCCTACGAGCAGTACTTC. Translation: CASRRTAYEQYF.

The rearrangement joins TRBV5-1 to TRBJ2-7; unclear D gene. The CDR3 sequence is 14 residues long. Germline lookup yields CDR1 SGHRS and CDR2 YFSETQ. V was clipped by 3 bases and J by 13 bases, with 23 bases between them. CDR3 nucleotide sequence: TGCGCCAGCAGCTACACGCCTACGACCCCACCAGGCTACTTC. Protein sequence: CASSYTPTTPPGYF.

The J gene is TRBJ1-3, the V gene TRBV7-6, with D unresolved. The CDR3 is made up of 13 amino acids. The germline V gene encodes CDR1 SGHVS and CDR2 FNYEAQ. Trimming cost V 5 bases and J 2 bases, with 7 bases left between them. Written as DNA, the CDR3 is TGTGCCAGCAGCACGTCAGCTGGAAACACCATATATTTT. This translates into CASSTSAGNTIYF.

The chain combines TRBV23-1 with TRBJ2-5; D uncertain. TRBV23-1 is noted as an ORF with a role that remains uncertain. The CDR3 contains 15 residues. Trimming pared 3 bases from V and 5 bases from J, leaving 16 bases between. The CDR3 spells CASSHPTLKSETQYF. CDR3 sequence (DNA): TGCGCCAGCAGTCACCCTACCCTGAAATCCGAGACCCAGTACTTC.

The chain recombines TRBV19 with TRBJ1-1; a possible D gene is TRBD1 (5 bases). There are 15 residues in the CDR3. Germline lookup yields CDR1 LNHDA and CDR2 SQIVND (reference sequence). The ends were cut back, 6 bases at V and 1 base at J, with 15 bases in the middle. For the CDR3, the DNA is TGTGCCAGTAGCCCCGAAGGGGCAGGGAACACTGAAGCTTTCTTT. This translates into CASSPEGAGNTEAFF.

The CDR3 nucleotides read TGTGCCACCAGCCCTAGCATGGCCTACGAGCAGTACTTC. It translates to CATSPSMAYEQYF. The chain links TRBV15 to TRBJ2-7; TRBD2 is a possible D gene (5 bases). V lost 5 bases and J lost 2, with 10 bases in between. The V gene's germline CDR1 is LNHNV and CDR2 YYDKDF (reference sequence). The CDR3 runs 13 residues.

This chain links TRBV7-9 with TRBJ1-3, with unresolved D. The germline V gene encodes CDR1 SEHNR and CDR2 FQNEAQ (reference sequence). The germline V and J ends were trimmed by 0 bases and 0 bases, with 12 bases remaining between them. The CDR3 totals 17 residues. The CDR3 region has the DNA TGTGCCAGCAGCTTAGCGCCCATCGTGAGCTCTGGAAACACCATATATTTT. As protein: CASSLAPIVSSGNTIYF. Full variable domain (rest looked up from reference TRBV7-9 and TRBJ1-3): DTGVSQNPRHKITKRGQNVTFRCDPISEHNRLYWYRQTLGQGPEFLTYFQNEAQLEKSRLLSDRFSAERPKGSFSTLEIQRTEQGDSAMYLCASSLAPIVSSGNTIYFGEGSWLTVV.

The chain employs TRBV7-9 and TRBJ2-1; 11 bases align to TRBD2. Germline CDR1 and CDR2: SEHNR and FQNEAQ (reference sequence). There are 16 residues in the CDR3. The V segment lost 2 bases and the J segment 9 bases; nucleotides outside the gene matches: 9. CDR3 nucleotides: TGTGCCAGCAGCTTACCCCCCGGGACTAGCGGAAGTGAGCAGTTCTTC. Encoded protein: CASSLPPGTSGSEQFF.

The J gene is TRBJ2-2, the V gene TRBV7-2; D gene uncertain. This CDR3 has 13 residues. CDR1 is SGHTA, CDR2 FQGNSA, per germline. The V end was cut by 1 base, the J end by 6 bases, with 6 bases between. CDR3 coding DNA: TGTGCCAGCAGCTTAGTGCGCTCCGGGGAGCTGTTTTTT. Translation: CASSLVRSGELFF.

The V and J genes are TRBV9 and TRBJ1-5; a weak D match, TRBD1 (5 bases). The CDR3 contains 13 residues. Per the germline V gene, CDR1 is SGDLS and CDR2 is YYNGEE. The V end lost 0 bases, the J end lost 5 bases, and 6 bases lay between the germline ends. CDR3 DNA sequence: TGTGCCAGCAGCGTAGTAGGGGATCAGCCCCAGCATTTT. Protein sequence: CASSVVGDQPQHF.

The rearrangement links TRBV5-5 to TRBJ2-7, with 7 bases aligning to TRBD1. The CDR3 is made up of 14 amino acids. V was clipped by 7 bases and J by 2 bases; unmatched bases: 9. Germline V gene data show CDR1 as SGHKS and CDR2 as YYEKEE (reference sequence). The CDR3 DNA reads as TGTGCCAGCTGGGACAGCCTTCGTCCCTACGAGCAGTACTTC. Translating gives CASWDSLRPYEQYF.

The V gene is TRBV14, the J gene TRBJ2-3, with 8 nucleotides matching TRBD2. Germline-derived CDR1 and CDR2 are SGHDN and FVKESK. Unmatched junction bases numbered 5, after V lost 1 base and J lost 2 bases. CDR3 length equals 16 residues. The CDR3 DNA follows: TGTGCCAGCAGCCAAGCGCGGGAGGTACTCACAGATACGCAGTATTTT. It yields the protein CASSQAREVLTDTQYF.

The chain carries TRBV7-2 and TRBJ2-2; D possibly corresponds to TRBD1 (6 bases). The CDR3 has 15 residues. Germline lookup yields CDR1 SGHTA and CDR2 FQGNSA. Trimming took 4 bases from V and 4 from J, leaving 13 bases between them. This CDR3 reads CASSSWTATTGELFF. DNA of the CDR3: TGTGCCAGCAGCTCTTGGACAGCCACCACCGGGGAGCTGTTTTTT.

The rearrangement links TRBV27 to TRBJ2-1, with D hard to call. The V gene lost 2 bases and the J gene lost 3 bases, with 14 bases spanning the gap. Per the germline V gene, CDR1 is MNHEY and CDR2 is SMNVEV (reference sequence). CDR3 length: 16 amino acids. This chain's CDR3 is CASSLLLSGIYNEQFF. CDR3 in DNA: TGTGCCAGCAGTTTACTGCTATCAGGAATCTACAATGAGCAGTTCTTC.

This chain uses TRBV13 with TRBJ2-4, with no clear D. V dropped 5 bases and J dropped 2 bases, with 19 bases sitting between them. Germline-derived CDR1 and CDR2 are PRHDT and FYEKMQ (reference sequence). The CDR3 length is 17 residues. CDR3: CASSPSGVSRSKNIQYF. CDR3 in DNA: TGTGCCAGCAGCCCCTCCGGAGTTAGTCGATCCAAAAACATTCAGTACTTC.

The chain joins TRBV27 to TRBJ1-1, with no clear D. CDR1 and CDR2 from the germline V gene are MNHEY and SMNVEV (reference sequence). The CDR3 extends over 15 amino acids. Trimming pared 2 bases from V and 1 base from J, leaving 11 bases between. Written as DNA, the CDR3 is TGTGCCAGCAGTTTAATCAGATCGGGGAACACTGAAGCTTTCTTT. Its protein is CASSLIRSGNTEAFF.

V usage is TRBV5-1 and J usage is TRBJ2-1; 11 bases align to TRBD2. Trimming at V came to 4 bases and at J to 0 bases, leaving 9 bases not matched to a gene. This CDR3 spans 18 amino acids. Germline values: CDR1 SGHRS, CDR2 YFSETQ. CDR3 nucleotides: TGCGCCAGCAGCGGTTGGCTAGCGGGAGGATTCTCCTACAATGAGCAGTTCTTC. Its translation: CASSGWLAGGFSYNEQFF.

This chain uses TRBV30 with TRBJ2-7; D remains unclear. The V and J ends lost 2 bases and 2 bases respectively, with 10 bases between them. Germline values: CDR1 GTSNPN, CDR2 SVGIG (reference sequence). The CDR3 consists of 13 residues. The CDR3 DNA reads as TGTGCCTGGAGTAGAGGCAGCCCCTACGAGCAGTACTTC. Its protein product is CAWSRGSPYEQYF.

The chain has TRBV10-3 and TRBJ2-5; maybe TRBD2 (6 bases). Per germline, CDR1 ENHRY and CDR2 SYGVKD. The CDR3 loop spans 11 amino acids. Trimming removed 10 bases at V and 4 bases at J, with 10 bases between. CDR3 sequence: CATQGGETQYF. The CDR3 bases are TGTGCCACCCAGGGAGGAGAGACCCAGTACTTC.

The chain uses TRBV4-2 and TRBJ2-3; 10 bases are a match to TRBD2. Germline CDR1 and CDR2: LGHNA and YNFKEQ. V was clipped by 4 bases and J by 5 bases; unmatched bases: 15. The CDR3 consists of 18 residues. The CDR3 protein is CASSPTSLLAGLVDTQYF. The CDR3 DNA reads as TGTGCCAGCAGCCCAACAAGTCTACTAGCGGGACTGGTAGATACGCAGTATTTT.